The source of this TCR beta chain is a study of radiotherapy plus CTLA-4 blockade in lung cancer. For the study at large: Among patients, about 17% showed objective responses, and approximately 29% had disease control.

Whole-study results and caveats: Among reported predictors of response, early blood T cell clone dynamics with interferon-beta performed best.

Chemo-refractory metastatic non-small-cell lung cancer patients were treated with focal radiation plus CTLA-4 blockade with ipilimumab. Assay: immunoSEQ multiplex PCR; the TCRdb copy retains only in-frame clones and omits some. The sample records 50,000 to 65,000 clones, over 65% being singletons. The table lists this clone with a count of one. As yet, its antigen is unknown. Germline CDR1 is SGHRS and CDR2 is YFSETQ. Deletions cut 0 bases from V and 0 bases from J, with 7 bases between. The CDR3 consists of 15 residues. The sequence was collected from a human donor with non-small cell lung cancer who had a partial response to radiotherapy plus ipilimumab. The source was peripheral blood, collected from a patient treated with radiotherapy plus ipilimumab. This chain links TRBV5-1 with TRBJ1-3; D is perhaps TRBD1 (6 bases). In nucleotides, the CDR3 is TGCGCCAGCAGCTTGGGGACAGTCTCTGGAAACACCATATATTTT. Translation: CASSLGTVSGNTIYF.